Listed below are T cell receptor beta chains from one sample, sequenced in a study of cytotoxic CD8 clonotypes in ibrutinib-treated CLL. TCRdb keeps only in-frame clones here, not all; method: immunoSEQ multiplex PCR. The table includes 25,000 to 35,000 clones, roughly 60% detected once. The sample consisted of PBMCs, taken before ibrutinib treatment. These receptors were obtained from a human donor with chronic lymphocytic leukemia. CDR3s include the opening cysteine and the closing phenylalanine or tryptophan. A D gene is named only where the DNA matches it firmly. Size tells how often a clone was seen (once, few, many) or the class of an expanded clone, and some rows leave it out.

clone size	D gene	V gene	J gene	CDR3 protein	CDR3 DNA
.	.	TRBV29-1	TRBJ2-3	CSCTGPATDTQYF	TGCAGCTGTACGGGGCCCGCGACAGATACGCAGTATTTT
.	TRBD1	TRBV19	TRBJ2-3	CASRDRGSTDTQYF	TGTGCCAGTAGGGACAGGGGGAGCACAGATACGCAGTATTTT
few	.	TRBV5-1	TRBJ2-5	CASSLAAGQETQYF	TGCGCCAGCAGCTTGGCGGCCGGTCAAGAGACCCAGTACTTC
few	TRBD1	TRBV19	TRBJ2-7	CASSRRDRPYEQYF	TGTGCCAGTAGTCGCCGGGACAGACCCTACGAGCAGTACTTC
.	TRBD2	TRBV27	TRBJ2-5	CASSHILNPGLAGAPGEQYF	TGTGCCAGCAGTCATATACTTAACCCGGGACTAGCGGGAGCTCCCGGAGAACAGTACTTC
.	TRBD2	TRBV5-1	TRBJ2-5	CASSSSGRNQETQYF	TGCGCCAGCAGCTCTAGCGGGAGGAACCAAGAGACCCAGTACTTC
.	TRBD2	TRBV29-1	TRBJ2-2	CSVAPSGNSHGELFF	TGCAGCGTTGCCCCTAGCGGGAATAGTCACGGGGAGCTGTTTTTT
.	TRBD2	TRBV7-8	TRBJ2-1	CASSDVLAGGNEQFF	TGTGCCAGCAGCGATGTACTAGCGGGAGGGAATGAGCAGTTCTTC
.	.	TRBV6-6	TRBJ1-1	CASSMGWGMNTEAFF	TGTGCCAGCAGTATGGGCTGGGGGATGAACACTGAAGCTTTCTTT
few	TRBD2	TRBV29-1	TRBJ2-1	CSVAGLAGSEQFF	TGCAGCGTTGCCGGACTAGCGGGATCTGAGCAGTTCTTC
.	TRBD2	TRBV11-3	TRBJ2-1	CASSAGLAGGYEQFF	TGTGCCAGCAGCGCAGGACTAGCGGGGGGGTATGAGCAGTTCTTC
.	.	TRBV28	TRBJ1-2	CASSSLSNYGYTF	TGTGCCAGCAGCTCACTCTCCAACTATGGCTACACCTTC
few	TRBD1	TRBV25-1	TRBJ1-2	CASSEWGTGGASHF	TGTGCCAGCAGTGAATGGGGGACAGGGGGCGCCTCCCACTTC
.	TRBD1	TRBV9	TRBJ2-5	CASSVVGTGVETQYF	TGTGCCAGCAGCGTAGTGGGCACAGGGGTAGAGACCCAGTACTTC
once	.	TRBV27	TRBJ2-3	CASRGEGADTQYF	TGTGCCAGCAGGGGCGAAGGCGCAGATACGCAGTATTTT
few	.	TRBV7-8	TRBJ2-1	CASSLGGGRSYNEQFF	TGTGCCAGCAGCCTAGGGGGGGGAAGGAGTTACAATGAGCAGTTCTTC
few	.	TRBV2	TRBJ2-3	CASNPWDTQYF	TGTGCCAGCAATCCATGGGATACGCAGTATTTT
.	TRBD2	TRBV7-9	TRBJ2-7	CASSLDGRINEQYF	TGTGCCAGCAGCTTAGACGGGAGGATCAACGAGCAGTACTTC
.	.	TRBV2	TRBJ2-1	CASSDVGPSGDEQFF	TGTGCCAGCAGTGATGTCGGCCCCTCTGGGGATGAGCAGTTCTTC
.	.	TRBV28	TRBJ2-7	CASSPEGVDEQYF	TGTGCCAGCAGCCCCGAGGGGGTTGACGAGCAGTACTTC
.	.	TRBV18	TRBJ1-5	CASSAFGGSNQPQHF	TGTGCCAGCTCAGCTTTCGGTGGGAGCAATCAGCCCCAGCATTTT
.	TRBD2	TRBV5-8	TRBJ2-1	CASSHSGTSGGAGDEQFF	TGTGCCAGCAGCCACTCCGGGACTAGCGGGGGGGCGGGCGATGAGCAGTTCTTC
.	TRBD2	TRBV5-4	TRBJ2-1	CASSLPGLAGANEQFF	TGTGCCAGCAGCCTACCGGGACTAGCGGGAGCCAATGAGCAGTTCTTC
few	.	TRBV27	TRBJ2-7	CASRLTQGYEQYF	TGTGCCAGCAGGTTGACACAGGGCTACGAGCAGTACTTC
.	.	TRBV6-5	TRBJ1-5	CASSYRGDQPQHF	TGTGCCAGCAGTTATAGGGGAGATCAGCCCCAGCATTTT